Shown below are 27 T cell receptor beta chains from a single sample sequenced in a study of T cells in Graves' hyperthyroidism and ophthalmopathy. The TCR beta CDR3 regions underwent amplification using RNA transcripts as the source. The TCR CDR3 first-round RT-PCR relied on the HTBI primer set. TCRdb fed the multiplex PCR reads into MiXCR, producing one record per CDR3 protein. The sample carries a few hundred thousand distinct CDR3 sequences, about 45% recorded once. The specimen sequenced was peripheral blood or thyroid tissue (not recorded which). The receptors stem from a woman under 30 with Graves' hyperthyroidism.

At least ten counts were recorded for this clonotype. The chain is built from TRBV12-3 or TRBV12-4 and TRBJ1-1, with TRBD1 as a possible D gene (5 bases). The CDR3 spans 13 residues. V gave up 7 bases and J gave up 0 bases, with 9 bases separating them. CDR3 nucleotides: TGTGCCAGCATTTCAGGGATGAACACTGAAGCTTTCTTT. Its protein is CASISGMNTEAFF.

As for this clonotype: A read error may be the cause here, since a much bigger clone is one base away. This chain uses TRBV19 with TRBJ2-6, with D possibly called TRBD1 or TRBD2 (5 bases each). This CDR3 spans 15 amino acids. CDR1 LNHDA and CDR2 SQIVND come from the germline V gene (reference sequence). CDR3 sequence (DNA): TGTGCCAGTAGTTGGGGGAGCTCTGGGGCCAACGTCATGACTTTC. Translation: CASSWGSSGANVMTF.

This sequence joins TRBV29-1 and TRBJ1-6; D unclear. The V end was cut by 7 bases, the J end by 7 bases, with 17 bases between. Germline values: CDR1 SQVTM, CDR2 ANQGSEA. The length of the CDR3 is 14 residues. CDR3 region: CSADTNLGNSPLHF. Written as DNA, the CDR3 is TGCAGCGCCGACACCAACCTGGGGAATTCACCCCTCCACTTT.

Worth noting for this clonotype: Since a much larger clone is just one base distant, this may be a read error. The rearrangement joins TRBV6-1 to TRBJ1-5; D unresolved. Trimming shortened V by 4 bases and J by 2 bases, and 15 bases separated the two germline ends. This CDR3 is 16 amino acids long. Germline CDR1 MNHNS, CDR2 SASEGT. CDR3 coding DNA: TGTGCCAGCAGTGTGTCGGAGACCTATGGCAATCAGCCCCAGCATTTT. As protein: CASSVSETYGNQPQHF.

This clonotype appeared a few times. The rearrangement links TRBV7-2 to TRBJ2-2; TRBD2 might be the D (6 bases). The V end was cut by 6 bases, the J end by 4 bases, with 9 bases between. The length of the CDR3 is 13 residues. Germline loops: CDR1 SGHTA, CDR2 FQGNSA. Here the CDR3 reads CASRPGLTGELFF. CDR3 nucleotides: TGTGCCAGCAGACCGGGACTCACCGGGGAGCTGTTTTTT.

The chain uses TRBV15 and TRBJ1-6; D is unclear. Trimming took 3 bases from V and 7 from J, leaving 10 bases between them. In germline, CDR1 is LNHNV, CDR2 YYDKDF (reference sequence). The CDR3 runs 14 residues. The CDR3 sequence: CATSREGVNSPLHF. DNA for the CDR3: TGTGCCACCAGCAGGGAGGGAGTGAATTCACCCCTCCACTTT.

This clonotype was recorded only once. This sequence joins TRBV2 and TRBJ1-2, with 7 nucleotides matching TRBD1. Unmatched junction bases numbered 6, after V lost 5 bases and J lost 3 bases. CDR1 is SNHLY, CDR2 FYNNEI, per germline. The CDR3 has 14 amino acids. CDR3 coding DNA: TGTGCCAGCAGTACCGGACAGGCGGACTATGGCTACACCTTC. Residues: CASSTGQADYGYTF.

J is TRBJ2-7 and V is TRBV7-9, with 7 bases fitting TRBD2. The CDR3 has 14 residues. After removal of 6 bases from V and 12 bases from J, the junction contained 17 bases not matched to a gene. CDR1 and CDR2 (germline): SEHNR, FQNEAQ (reference sequence). As DNA, the CDR3 is TGTGCCAGCAGTAAAGCGGGACTCACGGTCTTTCCGTACTTC. Protein sequence: CASSKAGLTVFPYF.

The sample holds a few counts of this clonotype. The V and J genes are TRBV7-8 and TRBJ2-5; 8 bases agree with TRBD1. The CDR3 covers 16 residues. Germline loops: CDR1 SGHVS, CDR2 FQNEAQ. V shed 1 base and J 1 base; nucleotides not matched to a gene: 5. CDR3 nucleotide sequence: TGTGCCAGCAGCTTAGGGGACAGGTCACCCCAAGAGACCCAGTACTTC. It encodes CASSLGDRSPQETQYF. The full variable domain, its missing parts supplied by reference TRBV7-8 and TRBJ2-5, is GAGVSQSPRYKVAKRGQDVALRCDPISGHVSLFWYQQALGQGPEFLTYFQNEAQLDKSGLPSDRFFAERPEGSVSTLKIQRTQQEDSAVYLCASSLGDRSPQETQYFGPGTRLLVL.

Here the CDR3 reads CATSSTRGGGYTF. In DNA form, the CDR3 reads TGTGCCACCAGTAGTACCAGAGGCGGTGGCTACACCTTC. V is TRBV24-1 and J is TRBJ1-2; no clear D. Between the trimmed V and J ends, which lost 6 bases and 7 bases, there was a span of 14 bases. The germline V gene encodes CDR1 KGHDR and CDR2 SFDVKD. This CDR3 is built from 13 residues.

This chain joins TRBV7-9 and TRBJ2-7; 8 nucleotides align to TRBD1. The trim removed 5 bases at V and 3 bases at J, leaving 15 bases unmatched. Germline V CDR1 and CDR2: SEHNR, FQNEAQ (reference sequence). This CDR3 has 17 amino acids. The CDR3 region is CASSPAPGGTGVYEQYF. As DNA, the CDR3 is TGTGCCAGCAGCCCTGCCCCCGGTGGGACAGGAGTCTACGAGCAGTACTTC. The full variable domain, completed using reference TRBV7-9 and TRBJ2-7, is DTGVSQNPRHKITKRGQNVTFRCDPISEHNRLYWYRQTLGQGPEFLTYFQNEAQLEKSRLLSDRFSAERPKGSFSTLEIQRTEQGDSAMYLCASSPAPGGTGVYEQYFGPGTRLTVT.

The rearrangement links TRBV25-1 to TRBJ1-1, with D hard to call. Germline CDR1 is MGHDK and CDR2 is SYGVNS. This CDR3 spans 15 amino acids. Trimming stripped 0 bases from V and 4 bases from J, with 12 bases between. CDR3 loop: CASSEYQAAGTEAFF. The CDR3 DNA follows: TGTGCCAGCAGTGAATACCAGGCAGCCGGCACTGAAGCTTTCTTT.

The rearrangement links TRBV20-1 to TRBJ1-6; 9 bases are shared with TRBD1. The CDR3 extends over 17 amino acids. Germline V lookup: CDR1 DFQATT, CDR2 SNEGSKA (reference sequence). Losses at the gene ends were 1 base for V and 10 bases for J; bases not matched to a gene: 14. The CDR3 DNA sequence: TGCAGTGCTAGAGGAGACTTCGGACAGGGGAGATGGTCACCCCTCCACTTT. Its translation: CSARGDFGQGRWSPLHF.

The chain recombines TRBV7-6 with TRBJ1-1; D might be TRBD1 (5 bases). Germline V lookup: CDR1 SGHVS, CDR2 FNYEAQ. V was cut by 9 bases and J by 4 bases, with 9 bases left in between. The CDR3 totals 11 residues. The CDR3 DNA reads as TGTGCCAGGGGGCTTGGCACTGAAGCTTTCTTT. As protein: CARGLGTEAFF.

The V call is TRBV10-3, the J call TRBJ1-2; D uncertain. Germline V lookup: CDR1 ENHRY, CDR2 SYGVKD. V lost 6 bases, J lost 4 bases, and 9 bases lay in between. The CDR3 runs to 12 residues. In DNA form, the CDR3 reads TGTGCCATCAGAGCAGAAATCTATGGCTACACCTTC. Translation: CAIRAEIYGYTF.

This chain joins TRBV5-1 and TRBJ2-5, with 8 bases identical to TRBD2. Trimming took 2 bases from V and 1 from J; bases not matched to a gene: 1. The CDR3 is 14 amino acids. Germline V CDR1 and CDR2: SGHRS, YFSETQ. CDR3 amino acids: CASSFTSGQETQYF. CDR3 in DNA: TGCGCCAGCAGCTTCACTAGCGGCCAAGAGACCCAGTACTTC. Full variable domain (rest looked up from reference TRBV5-1 and TRBJ2-5): KAGVTQTPRYLIKTRGQQVTLSCSPISGHRSVSWYQQTPGQGLQFLFEYFSETQRNKGNFPGRFSGRQFSNSRSEMNVSTLELGDSALYLCASSFTSGQETQYFGPGTRLLVL.

The chain carries TRBV9 and TRBJ1-4; D ambiguous. CDR1 and CDR2 from the germline V gene are SGDLS and YYNGEE. CDR3 length: 16 amino acids. V was clipped by 0 bases and J by 3 bases, with 12 bases between them. The CDR3 spells CASSVGGPRANEKLFF. The CDR3 DNA follows: TGTGCCAGCAGCGTAGGTGGGCCCCGGGCTAATGAAAAACTGTTTTTT.

The V and J genes are TRBV15 and TRBJ2-7, with a tentative D call TRBD2 (6 bases). The germline V gene encodes CDR1 LNHNV and CDR2 YYDKDF (reference sequence). The CDR3 runs 12 residues. Trimming removed 4 bases from V and 7 bases from J, with 11 bases in between. CDR3 region: CATSKTGGEQYF. CDR3 DNA sequence: TGTGCCACCAGCAAAACCGGAGGGGAGCAGTACTTC.

This clonotype has ten or more counts. This sequence joins TRBV2 and TRBJ2-7; no firm D call. V shed 7 bases and J shed 2 bases, with 12 bases lying between them. The CDR3 contains 13 residues. Germline CDR1 SNHLY, CDR2 FYNNEI. CDR3 nucleotides: TGTGCCAGCATGCTGACACTAACCTACGAGCAGTACTTC. Residues: CASMLTLTYEQYF.

The chain uses TRBV12-3 or TRBV12-4 and TRBJ1-2; D ambiguous. V was cut by 6 bases and J by 2 bases, with 13 bases left in between. The CDR3 covers 14 residues. CDR3 protein: CASSPGLSNYGYTF. The CDR3, as DNA: TGTGCCAGCAGCCCGGGATTGTCCAACTATGGCTACACCTTC.

This clonotype was counted ten times or more. This chain uses TRBV2 with TRBJ1-5, with TRBD1 matching over 9 bases. This CDR3 is 15 amino acids long. CDR1 and CDR2 from the germline V gene are SNHLY and FYNNEI. J lost 3 bases, V lost 6 bases, and 6 bases had no gene match. The CDR3 DNA reads as TGTGCCAGCAGCCCGGACAGGGGCTACAATCAGCCCCAGCATTTT. The encoded protein is CASSPDRGYNQPQHF.

This clonotype occurred once. The CDR3 DNA reads as TGTGCCAGCAGCTTAAGCGGGAGAGGTTGTGAGACCCAGTTCTTC. Translated: CASSLSGRGCETQFF. J is TRBJ2-5 and V is TRBV7-3; 7 positions match TRBD2. The DNA matches TRBJ2-1 better at its end, which makes the J call doubtful. CDR3 size: 15 residues. Per the germline V gene, CDR1 is SGHTA and CDR2 is FQGTGA.

In DNA form, the CDR3 reads TGTGCCACCAGCAGTCAGACAGGGTATGAAAAACTGTTTTTT. It translates to CATSSQTGYEKLFF. The chain carries TRBV15 and TRBJ1-4; 7 positions match TRBD1. J gave up 6 bases and V 3 bases, and 4 bases lay outside the gene matches. This CDR3 spans 14 amino acids. Germline V gives CDR1 LNHNV, CDR2 YYDKDF (reference sequence).

The V call is TRBV15, the J call TRBJ2-6; TRBD1 aligns across 12 bases. The CDR3 is 18 residues long. The trim removed 1 base at V and 2 bases at J, leaving 3 bases unmatched. Per the germline V gene, CDR1 is LNHNV and CDR2 is YYDKDF (reference sequence). The CDR3: CATSRGGTGGTGANVLTF. The CDR3 nucleotides are TGTGCCACCAGCAGAGGCGGGACAGGGGGCACTGGGGCCAACGTCCTGACTTTC.

Turning to this clonotype: Since no conserved phenylalanine or tryptophan closes the CDR3, a read error is the likely cause. The limits of the CDR3 on the DNA are not certain, so only TCRdb's listed CDR3 is given. V is TRBV15 and J is TRBJ2-6. In germline, CDR1 is LNHNV, CDR2 YYDKDF (reference sequence). The CDR3 totals 14 residues, both ends included. The CDR3 sequence: CATRHLTGANVLTS.

The chain recombines TRBV7-6 with TRBJ1-2; 8 bases line up with TRBD1. Looked up from germline, CDR1 is SGHVS and CDR2 is FNYEAQ. The CDR3 has 14 amino acids. Trimming at V came to 4 bases and at J to 4 bases, leaving 5 bases not matched to a gene. CDR3 in amino acids: CASSYGQGFYGYTF. The CDR3 DNA sequence: TGTGCCAGCAGCTATGGACAGGGATTCTATGGCTACACCTTC.

CDR3 sequence: CASGIARTSGYGYTF. DNA for the CDR3: TGTGCCAGTGGTATAGCGAGGACGAGCGGCTATGGCTACACCTTC. The chain combines TRBV25-1 with TRBJ1-2, with D uncertain. The CDR3 consists of 15 residues. Germline V gene data show CDR1 as MGHDK and CDR2 as SYGVNS. The V and J ends lost 9 bases and 4 bases respectively, with 21 bases between them.